This T cell receptor beta chain was profiled in a study of CD8 T cells in Susac syndrome. Study findings and constraints: The CD4+ T cell repertoires in Susac syndrome were not clonally expanded.

Details on this clonotype: Its cognate antigen is unknown.

The CD8+ and CD4+ T cells were isolated magnetically using a negative isolation approach, whereas the TEMRA cells were enriched by FACS. CDR3 length equals 15 residues. Trimming took 3 bases from V and 1 from J, leaving 15 bases between them. Germline V gives CDR1 DFQATT, CDR2 SNEGSKA (reference sequence). Roughly 0.45 to 1 ug RNA was reverse transcribed with random hexamers. With immunoSEQ multiplex PCR, TCR beta CDR3 was amplified across 54 Vbeta and 13 Jbeta. One entry per CDR3 protein results from TCRdb running MiXCR on the immunoSEQ multiplex PCR reads. There are 210,000 or so distinct CDR3 sequences in the sample; 94% occur only once, and around 0.16% lies in the top ten.

This chain links TRBV20-1 with TRBJ1-2, with D uncertain. This clonotype originated in a human donor with Susac syndrome. Material for sequencing was CD4+ T cells from PBMCs. Here the CDR3 reads CSASEPSSLNYGYTF. CDR3 DNA sequence: TGCAGTGCTAGTGAACCGTCCAGTCTTAACTATGGCTACACCTTC.